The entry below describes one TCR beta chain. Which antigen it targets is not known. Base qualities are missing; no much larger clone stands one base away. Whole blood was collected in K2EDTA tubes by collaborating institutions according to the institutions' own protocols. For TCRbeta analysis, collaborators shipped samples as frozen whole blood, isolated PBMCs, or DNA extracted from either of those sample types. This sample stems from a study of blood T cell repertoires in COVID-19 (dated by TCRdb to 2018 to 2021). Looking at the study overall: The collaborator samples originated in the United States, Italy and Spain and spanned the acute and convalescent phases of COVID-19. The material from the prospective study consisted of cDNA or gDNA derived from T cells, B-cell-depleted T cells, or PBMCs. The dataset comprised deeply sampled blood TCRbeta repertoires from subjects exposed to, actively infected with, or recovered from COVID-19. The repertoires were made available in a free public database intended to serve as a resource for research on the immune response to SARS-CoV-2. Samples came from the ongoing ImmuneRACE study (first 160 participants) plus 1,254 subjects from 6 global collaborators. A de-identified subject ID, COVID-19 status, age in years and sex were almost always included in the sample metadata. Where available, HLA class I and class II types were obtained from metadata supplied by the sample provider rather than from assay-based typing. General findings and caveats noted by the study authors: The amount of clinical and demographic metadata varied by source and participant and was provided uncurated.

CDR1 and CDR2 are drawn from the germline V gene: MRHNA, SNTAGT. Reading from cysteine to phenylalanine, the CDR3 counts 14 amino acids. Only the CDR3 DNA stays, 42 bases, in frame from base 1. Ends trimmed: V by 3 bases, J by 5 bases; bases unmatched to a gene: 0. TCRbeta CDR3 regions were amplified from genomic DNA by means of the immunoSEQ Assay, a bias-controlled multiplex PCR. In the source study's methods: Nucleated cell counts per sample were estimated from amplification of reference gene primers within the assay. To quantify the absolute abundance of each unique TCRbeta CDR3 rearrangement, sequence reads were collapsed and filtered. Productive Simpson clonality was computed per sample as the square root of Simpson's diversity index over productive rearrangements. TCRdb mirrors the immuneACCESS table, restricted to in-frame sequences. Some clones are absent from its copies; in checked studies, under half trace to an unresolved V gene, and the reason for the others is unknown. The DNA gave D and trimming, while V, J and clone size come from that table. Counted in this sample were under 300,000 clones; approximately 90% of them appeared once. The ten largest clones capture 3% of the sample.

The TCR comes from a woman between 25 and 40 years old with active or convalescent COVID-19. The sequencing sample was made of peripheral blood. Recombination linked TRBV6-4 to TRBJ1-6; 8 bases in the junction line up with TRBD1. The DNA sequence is TGTGCCAGCAGTGAGGACAGGGATAATTCACCCCTCCACTTT. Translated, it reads CASSEDRDNSPLHF.